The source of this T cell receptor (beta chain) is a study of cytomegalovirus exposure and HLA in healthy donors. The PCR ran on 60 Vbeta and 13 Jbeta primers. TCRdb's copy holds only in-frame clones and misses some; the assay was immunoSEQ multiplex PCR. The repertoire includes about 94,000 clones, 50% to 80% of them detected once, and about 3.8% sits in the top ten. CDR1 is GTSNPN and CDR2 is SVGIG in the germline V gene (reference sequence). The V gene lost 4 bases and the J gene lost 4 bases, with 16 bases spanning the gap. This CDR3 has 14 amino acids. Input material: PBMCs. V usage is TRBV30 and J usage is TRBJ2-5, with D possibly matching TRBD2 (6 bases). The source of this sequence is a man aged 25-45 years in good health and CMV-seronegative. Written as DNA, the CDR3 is TGTGCCTGGACCCTAGGGCTAGCGAGAGAGACCCAGTACTTC. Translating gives CAWTLGLARETQYF. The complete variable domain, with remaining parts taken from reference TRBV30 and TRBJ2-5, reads SQTIHQWPATLVQPVGSPLSLECTVEGTSNPNLYWYRQAAGRGLQLLFYSVGIGQISSEVPQNLSASRPQDRQFILSSKKLLLSDSGFYLCAWTLGLARETQYFGPGTRLLVL.